This TCR beta chain derives from a study of T cell responses to AZD1222 COVID-19 vaccine. Broader study findings: In a largely white British group with more females than males, clonal diversity was possibly underestimated. The reported proportion of spike-specific TCRs targeting unmutated variant regions was nearly half. Baseline serology detected seropositivity in only six or seven AZD1222 recipients.

TCRdb keeps only in-frame clones here, not all; method: immunoSEQ multiplex PCR. The sample yields under 150,000 clones, approximately 91% seen once. In regard to this clone: The target antigen is unknown.

Sample: peripheral blood, taken on day 0 of AZD1222 vaccination. This TCR was recovered from an adult in good health.

The CDR3 loop reads CASSRQGRGDNEKLFF. CDR3 DNA sequence: TGTGCCAGCAGCCGACAGGGGAGAGGGGATAATGAAAAACTGTTTTTT. J is TRBJ1-4 and V is TRBV6-6; 8 bases line up with TRBD1. This CDR3 comprises 16 residues. Per the germline V gene, CDR1 is MNHNY and CDR2 is SVGAGI (reference sequence). The V gene end was trimmed by 6 bases and the J gene end by 4 bases; junction bases not matched to a gene: 10.